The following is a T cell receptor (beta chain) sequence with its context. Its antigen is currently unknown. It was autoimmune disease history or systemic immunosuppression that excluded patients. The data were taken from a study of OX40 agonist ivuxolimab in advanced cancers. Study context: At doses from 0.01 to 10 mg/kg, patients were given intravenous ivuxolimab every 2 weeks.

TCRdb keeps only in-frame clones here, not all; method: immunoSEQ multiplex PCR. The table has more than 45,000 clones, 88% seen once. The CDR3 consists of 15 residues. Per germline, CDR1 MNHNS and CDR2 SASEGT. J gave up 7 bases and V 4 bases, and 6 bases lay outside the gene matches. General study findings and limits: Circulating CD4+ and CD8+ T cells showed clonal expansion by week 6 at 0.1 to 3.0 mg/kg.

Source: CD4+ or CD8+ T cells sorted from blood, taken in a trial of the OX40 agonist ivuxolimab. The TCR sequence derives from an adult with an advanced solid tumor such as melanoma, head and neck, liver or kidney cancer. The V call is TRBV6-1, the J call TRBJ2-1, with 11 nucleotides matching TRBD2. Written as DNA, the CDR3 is TGTGCCAGCAGTGCAACTAGCGGGAGTGTGAATGAGCAGTTCTTC. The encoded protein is CASSATSGSVNEQFF.